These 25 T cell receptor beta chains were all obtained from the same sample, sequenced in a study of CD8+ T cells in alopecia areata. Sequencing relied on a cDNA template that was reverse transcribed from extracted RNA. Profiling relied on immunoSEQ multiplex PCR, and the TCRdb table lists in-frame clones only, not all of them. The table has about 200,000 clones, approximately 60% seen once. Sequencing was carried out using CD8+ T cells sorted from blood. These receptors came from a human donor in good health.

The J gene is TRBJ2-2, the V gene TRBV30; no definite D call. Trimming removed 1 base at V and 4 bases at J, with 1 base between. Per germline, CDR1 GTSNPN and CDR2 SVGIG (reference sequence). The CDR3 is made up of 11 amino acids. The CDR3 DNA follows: TGTGCCTGGAGTGGCACCGGGGAGCTGTTTTTT. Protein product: CAWSGTGELFF.

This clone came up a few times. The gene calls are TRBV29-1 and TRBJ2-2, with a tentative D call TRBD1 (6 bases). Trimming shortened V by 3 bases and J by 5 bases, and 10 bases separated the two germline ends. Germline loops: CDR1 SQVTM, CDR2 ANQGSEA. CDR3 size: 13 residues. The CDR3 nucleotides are TGCAGCGTTGACGGGACATCGACCGGGGAGCTGTTTTTT. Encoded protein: CSVDGTSTGELFF.

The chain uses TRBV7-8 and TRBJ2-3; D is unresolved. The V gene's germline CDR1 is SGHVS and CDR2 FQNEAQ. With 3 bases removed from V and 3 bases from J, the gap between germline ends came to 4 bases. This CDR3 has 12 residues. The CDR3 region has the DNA TGTGCCAGCAGCTTTCAGACAGATACGCAGTATTTT. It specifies CASSFQTDTQYF. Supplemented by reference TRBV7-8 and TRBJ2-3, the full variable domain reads GAGVSQSPRYKVAKRGQDVALRCDPISGHVSLFWYQQALGQGPEFLTYFQNEAQLDKSGLPSDRFFAERPEGSVSTLKIQRTQQEDSAVYLCASSFQTDTQYFGPGTRLTVL.

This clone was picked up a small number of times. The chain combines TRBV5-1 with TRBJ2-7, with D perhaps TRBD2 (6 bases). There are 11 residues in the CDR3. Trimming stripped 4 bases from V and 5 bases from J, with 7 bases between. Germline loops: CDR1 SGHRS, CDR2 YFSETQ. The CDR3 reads CASSAGNEQYF. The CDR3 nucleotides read TGCGCCAGCAGCGCGGGGAACGAGCAGTACTTC.

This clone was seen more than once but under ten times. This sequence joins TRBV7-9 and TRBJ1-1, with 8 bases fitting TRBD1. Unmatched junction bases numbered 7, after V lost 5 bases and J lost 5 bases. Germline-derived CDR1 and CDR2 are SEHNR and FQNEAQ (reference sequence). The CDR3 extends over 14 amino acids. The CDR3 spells CASSPTTGGTEAFF. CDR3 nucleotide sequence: TGTGCCAGCAGCCCGACTACAGGGGGGACTGAAGCTTTCTTT.

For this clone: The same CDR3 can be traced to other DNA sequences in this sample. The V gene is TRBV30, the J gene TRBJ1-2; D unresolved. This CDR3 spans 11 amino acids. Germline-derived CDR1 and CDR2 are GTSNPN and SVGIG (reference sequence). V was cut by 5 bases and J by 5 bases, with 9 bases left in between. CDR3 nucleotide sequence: TGTGCCTGGGATCGTGGGTATGGCTACACCTTC. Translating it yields CAWDRGYGYTF.

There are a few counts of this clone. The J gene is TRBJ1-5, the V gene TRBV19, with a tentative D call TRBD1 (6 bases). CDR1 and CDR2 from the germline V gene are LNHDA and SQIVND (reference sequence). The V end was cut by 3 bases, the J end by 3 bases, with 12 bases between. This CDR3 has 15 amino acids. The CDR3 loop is CASSMHRENNQPQHF. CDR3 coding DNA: TGTGCCAGTAGTATGCACAGGGAAAACAATCAGCCCCAGCATTTT.

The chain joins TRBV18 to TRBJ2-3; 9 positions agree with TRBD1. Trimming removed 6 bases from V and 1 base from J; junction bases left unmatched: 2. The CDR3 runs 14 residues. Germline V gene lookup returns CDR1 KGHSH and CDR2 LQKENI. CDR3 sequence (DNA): TGTGCCAGCTCCTGGACAGGGGGCACAGATACGCAGTATTTT. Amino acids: CASSWTGGTDTQYF.

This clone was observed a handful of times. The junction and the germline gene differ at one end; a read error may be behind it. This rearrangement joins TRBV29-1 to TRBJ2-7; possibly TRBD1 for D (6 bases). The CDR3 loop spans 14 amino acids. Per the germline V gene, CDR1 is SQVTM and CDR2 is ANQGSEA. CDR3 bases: TGCAGCGTCGAAGCCCCGACAGGCCCCTACGAGCAGTACTTC. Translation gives CSVEAPTGPYEQYF.

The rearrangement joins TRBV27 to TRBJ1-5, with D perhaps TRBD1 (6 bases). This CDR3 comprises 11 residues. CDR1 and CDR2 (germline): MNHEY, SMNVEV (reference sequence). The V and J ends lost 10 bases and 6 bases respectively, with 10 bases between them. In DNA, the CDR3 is TGTGCCACAGGGGTAGGTCAGCCCCAGCATTTT. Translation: CATGVGQPQHF.

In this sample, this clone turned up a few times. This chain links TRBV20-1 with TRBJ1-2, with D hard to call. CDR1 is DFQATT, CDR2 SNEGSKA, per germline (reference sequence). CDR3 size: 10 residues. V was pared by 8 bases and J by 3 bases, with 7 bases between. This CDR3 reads CSSDDYGYTF. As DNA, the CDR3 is TGCAGTTCGGACGACTATGGCTACACCTTC.

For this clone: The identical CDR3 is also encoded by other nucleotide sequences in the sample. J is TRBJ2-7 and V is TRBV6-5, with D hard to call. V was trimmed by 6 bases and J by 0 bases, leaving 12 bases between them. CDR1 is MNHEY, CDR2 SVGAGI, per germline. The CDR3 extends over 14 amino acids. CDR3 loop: CASSSGLLSYEQYF. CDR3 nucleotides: TGTGCCAGCAGCTCCGGGTTACTCTCCTACGAGCAGTACTTC.

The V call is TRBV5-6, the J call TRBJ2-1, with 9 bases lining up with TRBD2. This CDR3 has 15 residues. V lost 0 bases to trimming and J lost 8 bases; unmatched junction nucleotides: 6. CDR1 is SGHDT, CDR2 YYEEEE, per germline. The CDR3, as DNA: TGTGCCAGCAGCTTGGCATGGCGGGGGGGCGATGAGCAGTTCTTC. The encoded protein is CASSLAWRGGDEQFF.

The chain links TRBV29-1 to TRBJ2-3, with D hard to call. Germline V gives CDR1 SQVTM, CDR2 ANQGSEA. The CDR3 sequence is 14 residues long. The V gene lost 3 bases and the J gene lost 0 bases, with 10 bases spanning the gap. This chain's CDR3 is CSVDGSSSTDTQYF. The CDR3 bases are TGCAGCGTTGACGGCAGCTCCAGCACAGATACGCAGTATTTT.

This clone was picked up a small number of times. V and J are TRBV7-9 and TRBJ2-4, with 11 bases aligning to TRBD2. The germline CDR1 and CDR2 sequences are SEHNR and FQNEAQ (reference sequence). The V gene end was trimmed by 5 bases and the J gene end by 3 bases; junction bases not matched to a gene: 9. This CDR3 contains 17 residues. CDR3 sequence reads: CASSLRSGGEFKNIQYF. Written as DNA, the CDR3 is TGTGCCAGCAGCCTCCGTAGCGGGGGGGAATTCAAAAACATTCAGTACTTC. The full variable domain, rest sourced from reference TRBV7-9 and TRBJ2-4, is DTGVSQNPRHKITKRGQNVTFRCDPISEHNRLYWYRQTLGQGPEFLTYFQNEAQLEKSRLLSDRFSAERPKGSFSTLEIQRTEQGDSAMYLCASSLRSGGEFKNIQYFGAGTRLSVL.

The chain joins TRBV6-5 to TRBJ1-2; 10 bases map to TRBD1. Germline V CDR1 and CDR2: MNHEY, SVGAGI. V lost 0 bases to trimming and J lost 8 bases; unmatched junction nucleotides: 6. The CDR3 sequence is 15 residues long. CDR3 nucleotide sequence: TGTGCCAGCAGTTACTCGCTCGGGACAGGGGTCGGCTACACCTTC. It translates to CASSYSLGTGVGYTF.

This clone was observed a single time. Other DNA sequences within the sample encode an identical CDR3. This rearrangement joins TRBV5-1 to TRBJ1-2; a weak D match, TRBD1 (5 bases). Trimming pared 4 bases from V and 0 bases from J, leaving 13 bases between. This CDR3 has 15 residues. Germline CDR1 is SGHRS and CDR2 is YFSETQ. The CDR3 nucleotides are TGCGCCAGCAGCGGAGACAGAACAGCTAACTATGGCTACACCTTC. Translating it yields CASSGDRTANYGYTF.

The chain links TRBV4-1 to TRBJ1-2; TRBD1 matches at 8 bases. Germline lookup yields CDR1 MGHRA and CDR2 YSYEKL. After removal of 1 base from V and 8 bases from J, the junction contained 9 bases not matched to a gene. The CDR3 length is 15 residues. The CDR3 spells CASSQVEDREGGYTF. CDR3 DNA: TGCGCCAGCAGCCAAGTTGAGGACAGGGAGGGAGGCTACACCTTC.

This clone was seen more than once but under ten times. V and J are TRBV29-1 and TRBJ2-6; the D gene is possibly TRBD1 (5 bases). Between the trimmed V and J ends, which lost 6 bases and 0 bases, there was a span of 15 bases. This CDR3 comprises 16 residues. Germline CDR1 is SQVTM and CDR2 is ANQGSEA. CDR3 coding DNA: TGCAGCGTCTTAACAGGCCATCCCTCTGGGGCCAACGTCCTGACTTTC. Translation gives CSVLTGHPSGANVLTF. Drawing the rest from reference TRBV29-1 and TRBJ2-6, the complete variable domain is SAVISQKPSRDICQRGTSLTIQCQVDSQVTMMFWYRQQPGQSLTLIATANQGSEATYESGFVIDKFPISRPNLTFSTLTVSNMSPEDSSIYLCSVLTGHPSGANVLTFGAGSRLTVL.

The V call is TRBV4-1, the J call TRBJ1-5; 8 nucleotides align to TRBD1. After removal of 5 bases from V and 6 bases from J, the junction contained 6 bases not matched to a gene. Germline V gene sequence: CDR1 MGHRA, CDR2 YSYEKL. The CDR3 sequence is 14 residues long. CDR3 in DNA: TGCGCCAGCAGCTGGCTAACAGGGGGTCAGCCCCAGCATTTT. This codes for CASSWLTGGQPQHF.

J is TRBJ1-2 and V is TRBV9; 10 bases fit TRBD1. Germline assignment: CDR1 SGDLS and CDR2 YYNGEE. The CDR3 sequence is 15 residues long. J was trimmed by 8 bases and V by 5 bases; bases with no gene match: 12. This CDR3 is CASRAGDRGPGGYTF. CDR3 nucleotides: TGTGCCAGCAGGGCTGGGGACAGGGGCCCCGGAGGCTACACCTTC.

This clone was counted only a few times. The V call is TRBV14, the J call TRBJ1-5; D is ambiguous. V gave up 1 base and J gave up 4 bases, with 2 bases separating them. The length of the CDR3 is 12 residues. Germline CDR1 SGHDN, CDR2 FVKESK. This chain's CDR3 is CASSQVNQPQHF. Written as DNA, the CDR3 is TGTGCCAGCAGCCAAGTTAATCAGCCCCAGCATTTT.

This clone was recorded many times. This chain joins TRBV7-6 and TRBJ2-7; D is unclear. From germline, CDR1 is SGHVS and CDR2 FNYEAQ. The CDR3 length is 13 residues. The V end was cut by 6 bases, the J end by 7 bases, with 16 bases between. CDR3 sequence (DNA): TGTGCCAGCAGTCAACTACGGTCAACGGAGCAGTACTTC. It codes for CASSQLRSTEQYF. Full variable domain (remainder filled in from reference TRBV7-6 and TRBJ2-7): GAGVSQSPRYKVTKRGQDVALRCDPISGHVSLYWYRQALGQGPEFLTYFNYEAQQDKSGLPNDRFSAERPEGSISTLTIQRTEQRDSAMYRCASSQLRSTEQYFGPGTRLTVT.

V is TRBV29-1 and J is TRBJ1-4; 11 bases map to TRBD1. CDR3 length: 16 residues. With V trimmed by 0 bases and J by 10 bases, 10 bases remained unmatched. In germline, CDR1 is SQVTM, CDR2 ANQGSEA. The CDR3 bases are TGCAGCGTTGAAGATTCTGGGCCGGGACAGGGGGTAAAACTGTTTTTT. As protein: CSVEDSGPGQGVKLFF.

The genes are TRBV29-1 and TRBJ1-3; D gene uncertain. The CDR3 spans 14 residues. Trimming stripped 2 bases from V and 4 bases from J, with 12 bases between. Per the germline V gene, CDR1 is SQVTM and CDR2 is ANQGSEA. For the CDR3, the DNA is TGCAGCGTTGAAAGAGGGTCTGAAGGAAACACCATATATTTT. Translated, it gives CSVERGSEGNTIYF. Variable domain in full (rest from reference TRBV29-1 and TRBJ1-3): SAVISQKPSRDICQRGTSLTIQCQVDSQVTMMFWYRQQPGQSLTLIATANQGSEATYESGFVIDKFPISRPNLTFSTLTVSNMSPEDSSIYLCSVERGSEGNTIYFGEGSWLTVV.